A selection of T cell receptor beta chains follows, all from one sample in a study of cytomegalovirus exposure and HLA in healthy donors. Data came from immunoSEQ multiplex PCR; TCRdb stores just in-frame clones and leaves some out. The table has 99,000 or so clones, roughly three quarters seen once; the top ten hold under 2%. The sequencing input was PBMCs. The receptors shown here come from a woman in her thirties or forties in good health and CMV-seronegative. Each CDR3 is given with its conserved first and last residue. The order of the fields is D gene, CDR3 length, clone size, V gene, J gene, CDR3 protein, CDR3 DNA. The D gene is left open where the match is weak. Some rows mark clone size as missing; the rest say once, few, many or name a class of expanded clone.

>-|13|-|TRBV30|TRBJ1-3
CAWSRTGGNTIYF
TGTGCCTGGAGTAGAACAGGGGGAAACACCATATATTTT
>TRBD1|17|few|TRBV11-2|TRBJ1-1
CASSLGGTVGPNTEAFF
TGTGCCAGCAGCTTAGGGGGGACAGTTGGGCCGAACACTGAAGCTTTCTTT
>TRBD1|19|-|TRBV18|TRBJ1-4
CASSPMGSRRGQGYEKLFF
TGTGCCAGCTCACCAATGGGGAGCCGAAGGGGACAGGGGTATGAAAAACTGTTTTTT
>-|17|-|TRBV9|TRBJ2-5
CASSRLGAGTRQETQYF
TGTGCCAGCAGCCGCCTCGGGGCGGGAACTCGCCAAGAGACCCAGTACTTC
>TRBD1|13|-|TRBV6-5|TRBJ2-7
CASKTDRVAEQYF
TGTGCCAGCAAAACGGACAGGGTGGCCGAGCAGTACTTC
>-|13|-|TRBV4-3|TRBJ2-2
CASSQDRGIQLFF
TGCGCCAGCAGCCAAGATCGGGGTATTCAGCTGTTTTTT
>-|15|few|TRBV10-2|TRBJ1-4
CASRGGVATNEKLFF
TGCGCCAGCAGAGGAGGGGTCGCAACTAATGAAAAACTGTTTTTT
>-|13|-|TRBV6-6|TRBJ2-1
CASSSQGGNEQFF
TGTGCCAGCAGTTCCCAGGGTGGGAATGAGCAGTTCTTC
>-|13|-|TRBV7-8|TRBJ1-2
CASSFDGQWGYTF
TGTGCCAGCAGCTTCGACGGACAGTGGGGCTACACCTTC
>-|15|-|TRBV19|TRBJ2-5
CASSPHHRYQETQYF
TGTGCCAGTAGTCCACATCATCGTTACCAAGAGACCCAGTACTTC
>-|14|-|TRBV11-3|TRBJ1-1
CASNLMRATTEAFF
TGTGCCAGCAACTTAATGAGGGCAACCACTGAAGCTTTCTTT
>TRBD2|11|-|TRBV7-2|TRBJ2-1
CASSSSGGQFF
TGTGCCAGCAGCTCTAGCGGGGGGCAGTTCTTC
>TRBD1|15|-|TRBV7-3|TRBJ1-3
CASSLGQGPGNTIYF
TGTGCCAGCAGCTTAGGACAGGGCCCAGGAAACACCATATATTTT
>TRBD1|14|few|TRBV13|TRBJ1-5
CASSNRGGNQPQHF
TGTGCCAGCAGCAACAGGGGGGGGAATCAGCCCCAGCATTTT
>TRBD2|14|-|TRBV5-4|TRBJ2-1
CASTPSGGPNEQFF
TGTGCCAGCACCCCGTCGGGGGGTCCGAATGAGCAGTTCTTC
>-|15|-|TRBV6-1|TRBJ2-4
CASRSGHLAKNIQYF
TGTGCCAGCAGATCGGGACATCTAGCCAAAAACATTCAGTACTTC
>-|14|-|TRBV6-4|TRBJ1-2
CASSDDGQIYGYTF
TGTGCCAGCAGTGACGATGGACAGATCTATGGCTACACCTTC
>-|15|-|TRBV25-1|TRBJ1-2
CASSELEIGADGYTF
TGTGCCAGCAGTGAATTGGAAATTGGGGCGGATGGCTACACCTTC
>-|13|-|TRBV11-2|TRBJ2-3
CASSLEPASTQYF
TGTGCCAGCAGCTTAGAGCCAGCGAGTACGCAGTATTTT
>-|13|few|TRBV28|TRBJ1-2
CASSSGVNYGYTF
TGTGCCAGCAGTTCAGGGGTAAACTATGGCTACACCTTC
>TRBD2|13|-|TRBV7-9|TRBJ2-7
CASRGGLDYEQYF
TGTGCCAGCAGGGGAGGGCTGGACTACGAGCAGTACTTC
>TRBD1|16|-|TRBV19|TRBJ2-3
CASSIDSGQGTDTQYF
TGTGCCAGTAGTATAGATTCGGGACAGGGAACAGATACGCAGTATTTT
>TRBD2|13|-|TRBV5-6|TRBJ2-1
CASSLAGENEQFF
TGTGCCAGCAGCCTAGCGGGGGAGAATGAGCAGTTCTTC
>TRBD1|14|-|TRBV25-1|TRBJ2-3
CASSESTRGDTQYF
TGTGCCAGCAGTGAATCAACCAGGGGGGATACGCAGTATTTT
>-|13|-|TRBV30|TRBJ1-5
CAWSPIYGQPQHF
TGTGCCTGGAGCCCGATCTACGGTCAGCCCCAGCATTTT
>TRBD1|17|few|TRBV4-1|TRBJ1-5
CASSQADGTVSNQPQHF
TGCGCCAGCAGCCAAGCTGATGGGACAGTAAGCAATCAGCCCCAGCATTTT
>TRBD2|15|-|TRBV28|TRBJ2-1
CASTRRREFYNEQFF
TGTGCCAGCACCCGGAGGCGGGAGTTCTACAATGAGCAGTTCTTC
>-|14|few|TRBV4-1|TRBJ1-1
CASSRASDRTEAFF
TGCGCCAGCAGCCGAGCCTCTGATCGCACTGAAGCTTTCTTT
>TRBD1|17|-|TRBV9|TRBJ1-3
CASSVGTGANSGNTIYF
TGTGCCAGCAGCGTGGGGACAGGGGCTAACTCTGGAAACACCATATATTTT
>-|13|few|TRBV18|TRBJ2-2
CASSPPITGELFF
TGTGCCAGCTCACCTCCTATCACCGGGGAGCTGTTTTTT
>-|15|once|TRBV2|TRBJ1-5
CASSGDRSPNQPQHF
TGTGCCAGCAGTGGAGACAGATCTCCCAATCAGCCCCAGCATTTT
>-|14|-|TRBV6-1|TRBJ2-2
CASRGRGVTGELFF
TGTGCCAGCAGGGGAAGGGGCGTCACCGGGGAGCTGTTTTTT
>TRBD1|16|-|TRBV2|TRBJ2-5
CASSVATGTGKETQYF
TGTGCCAGCAGTGTAGCTACCGGGACAGGGAAAGAGACCCAGTACTTC
>TRBD1|15|-|TRBV6-5|TRBJ1-1
CASSLHQTGTTEAFF
TGTGCCAGCAGCCTACACCAGACAGGGACCACTGAAGCTTTCTTT
>-|14|-|TRBV28|TRBJ2-7
CASRSTGGLVEQYF
TGTGCCAGCAGGTCGACAGGGGGACTAGTTGAGCAGTACTTC
>-|13|-|TRBV5-1|TRBJ2-5
CASRSGNEETQYF
TGCGCCAGCAGGTCGGGGAACGAAGAGACCCAGTACTTC
>-|18|-|TRBV27|TRBJ2-1
CASSLPSSARASYNEQFF
TGTGCCAGCAGTTTACCCTCCTCGGCGCGAGCGTCCTACAATGAGCAGTTCTTC
>-|14|few|TRBV5-5|TRBJ1-1
CASSLVDRYTEAFF
TGTGCCAGCAGCTTGGTTGACAGGTACACTGAAGCTTTCTTT
>TRBD2|15|-|TRBV28|TRBJ2-7
CASTIGTSGYYEQYF
TGTGCCAGCACCATTGGGACTAGCGGATACTACGAGCAGTACTTC
>-|16|-|TRBV29-1|TRBJ1-1
CSVEASVRAATLEAFF
TGCAGCGTTGAAGCGTCCGTTCGAGCCGCAACCCTTGAAGCTTTCTTT
>-|13|once|TRBV7-3|TRBJ1-1
CASVWGVRAEAFF
TGTGCCAGTGTGTGGGGGGTCCGGGCTGAAGCTTTCTTT
>-|13|-|TRBV14|TRBJ2-7
CASSSVSSFEQYF
TGTGCCAGCAGCTCCGTGTCTAGCTTTGAGCAGTACTTC
>-|15|few|TRBV15|TRBJ1-5
CATSRVWGLNQPQHF
TGTGCCACCAGCAGAGTGTGGGGCTTGAATCAGCCCCAGCATTTT
>TRBD1|16|-|TRBV19|TRBJ1-1
CASSIAQGAGKTEAFF
TGTGCCAGTAGTATAGCCCAGGGGGCCGGAAAGACTGAAGCTTTCTTT
>-|15|-|TRBV9|TRBJ2-1
CASSVEERVYNEQFF
TGTGCCAGCAGCGTAGAGGAGCGGGTATACAATGAGCAGTTCTTC
>-|13|-|TRBV4-1|TRBJ2-5
CASSPPGAETQYF
TGCGCCAGCAGCCCTCCCGGAGCGGAGACCCAGTACTTC
>TRBD1|13|-|TRBV4-2|TRBJ1-2
CASSRDRSDGYTF
TGTGCCAGCAGCCGGGACAGGAGTGATGGCTACACCTTC
>-|15|-|TRBV4-3|TRBJ2-4
CASSLGTYGTDIQYF
TGCGCCAGCAGCCTGGGGACATACGGGACGGACATTCAGTACTTC
>TRBD1|15|few|TRBV5-1|TRBJ2-7
CASSLAGTGGYEQYF
TGCGCCAGCAGCTTGGCCGGGACAGGGGGTTACGAGCAGTACTTC
>-|14|-|TRBV27|TRBJ2-7
CASRLQGSGNEQYF
TGTGCCAGCAGACTCCAGGGGAGCGGAAACGAGCAGTACTTC
>-|14|once|TRBV2|TRBJ2-2
CASSDRANTGELFF
TGTGCCAGCAGTGACAGGGCGAACACCGGGGAGCTGTTTTTT
>-|13|-|TRBV5-4|TRBJ1-2
CASSSESLGGYTF
TGTGCCAGCAGTTCCGAGAGTCTAGGCGGCTACACCTTC
>TRBD2|19|-|TRBV11-2|TRBJ2-2
CASSLTSGDRMGDTGELFF
TGTGCCAGCAGCTTAACTAGCGGGGACCGAATGGGGGACACCGGGGAGCTGTTTTTT
>-|15|-|TRBV6-5|TRBJ2-5
CASSPGQEGLETQYF
TGTGCCAGCAGCCCTGGACAGGAGGGATTGGAGACCCAGTACTTC